The rows below give T cell receptor beta chains drawn from one sample of a study of blood T cell repertoires in COVID-19. Using immunoSEQ multiplex PCR, the repertoire was profiled, and TCRdb retains in-frame clones only, with some absent. The sample has fewer than 650,000 clones; 85% to 90% are singletons. Sequenced: peripheral blood. These receptors were taken from a woman aged 50 to 60 with COVID-19, enrolled during active disease. Each CDR3 is given with its conserved first and last residue. D genes are given only for firm matches. A row's size may be missing; if present it is once, few, many or a size class.

J gene | clone size | D gene | V gene | CDR3 protein | CDR3 DNA
TRBJ1-3 | NA | NA | TRBV5-1 | CASSLETAGNTIYF | TGCGCCAGCAGCTTGGAGACTGCTGGAAACACCATATATTTT
TRBJ2-7 | NA | NA | TRBV11-2 | CASSLGQRTYEQYF | TGTGCCAGCAGCTTAGGACAACGCACTTACGAGCAGTACTTC
TRBJ1-1 | NA | TRBD1 | TRBV6-5 | CASSYSGQGLSAEAFF | TGTGCCAGCAGTTACTCGGGACAGGGGTTATCGGCTGAAGCTTTCTTT
TRBJ2-1 | once | NA | TRBV14 | CASSQLSQQFF | TGTGCCAGCAGCCAATTGAGCCAGCAGTTCTTC
TRBJ2-2 | NA | NA | TRBV6-5 | CASSYEAYYTGELFF | TGTGCCAGCAGTTACGAGGCCTACTACACCGGGGAGCTGTTTTTT
TRBJ2-2 | few | NA | TRBV29-1 | CSVGPNTGELFF | TGCAGCGTTGGGCCCAACACCGGGGAGCTGTTTTTT
TRBJ1-2 | NA | NA | TRBV15 | CATSRAALWGHGYTF | TGTGCCACCAGCAGAGCGGCCCTGTGGGGGCATGGCTACACCTTC
TRBJ2-5 | NA | NA | TRBV5-4 | CASSSGEGPYQETQYF | TGTGCCAGCAGCTCAGGAGAGGGCCCGTACCAAGAGACCCAGTACTTC
TRBJ1-2 | NA | NA | TRBV12-3/TRBV12-4 | CASSLSPEYGYTF | TGTGCCAGCAGTTTATCACCAGAATATGGCTACACCTTC
TRBJ1-2 | NA | NA | TRBV10-3 | CAISRQDKSNYGYTF | TGTGCCATCAGTCGACAAGACAAATCTAACTATGGCTACACCTTC
TRBJ2-3 | NA | NA | TRBV21-1 | CARRTGGGPFTDTQYF | TGTGCCCGGAGAACGGGTGGAGGACCGTTTACAGATACGCAGTATTTT
TRBJ1-2 | NA | TRBD1 | TRBV6-5 | CASRRTGGGYGYTF | TGTGCCAGCAGGCGGACAGGGGGCGGCTATGGCTACACCTTC
TRBJ2-7 | NA | NA | TRBV3-1/TRBV3-2 | CASSQGGYEQYF | TGTGCCAGCAGCCAAGGCGGTTACGAGCAGTACTTC
TRBJ2-7 | NA | NA | TRBV27 | CASRSTASYEQYF | TGTGCCAGCAGAAGTACAGCCTCCTACGAGCAGTACTTC
TRBJ2-1 | NA | NA | TRBV5-1 | CASSLVSSANEQFF | TGCGCCAGCAGCTTGGTTTCTAGCGCGAATGAGCAGTTCTTC
TRBJ1-2 | NA | TRBD1 | TRBV10-1 | CASSRDREGYGYTF | TGCGCCAGCAGTCGGGACAGGGAGGGCTATGGCTACACCTTC
TRBJ1-1 | NA | NA | TRBV7-2 | CASSFGGSEAFF | TGTGCCAGCAGCTTCGGAGGCTCTGAAGCTTTCTTT
TRBJ1-4 | NA | TRBD1 | TRBV7-8 | CASSTGFNEKLFF | TGTGCCAGCTCGACAGGGTTTAATGAAAAACTGTTTTTT
TRBJ1-2 | NA | TRBD1 | TRBV6-5 | CASSRQGAGYTF | TGTGCCAGCAGTCGGCAGGGGGCTGGCTACACCTTC
TRBJ2-2 | NA | NA | TRBV6-5 | CASSPTVGAGELFF | TGTGCCAGCAGTCCAACCGTCGGGGCCGGGGAGCTGTTTTTT
TRBJ1-3 | NA | NA | TRBV20-1 | CSASPGNSGNTIYF | TGCAGTGCTAGTCCAGGGAACTCTGGAAACACCATATATTTT
TRBJ2-5 | NA | NA | TRBV7-2 | CASSLGSVETQYF | TGTGCCAGCAGCTTAGGGAGTGTAGAGACCCAGTACTTC
TRBJ2-7 | NA | NA | TRBV4-2 | CASSHVVGGGYEQYF | TGTGCCAGCAGCCATGTCGTAGGGGGTGGGTACGAGCAGTACTTC
TRBJ1-6 | NA | NA | TRBV7-2 | CASSLWSGVGSPLHF | TGTGCCAGCAGCTTATGGTCCGGGGTCGGATCACCCCTCCACTTT
TRBJ2-1 | NA | NA | TRBV9 | CASSVGISRSSYNEQFF | TGTGCCAGCAGCGTCGGGATCTCCCGGAGCTCCTACAATGAGCAGTTCTTC
TRBJ1-4 | NA | NA | TRBV27 | CASSLGRTNEKLFF | TGTGCCAGCAGCCTGGGCCGAACGAATGAAAAACTGTTTTTT
TRBJ2-3 | NA | TRBD1 | TRBV10-3 | CATQSQGGTDTQYF | TGTGCCACGCAATCCCAGGGGGGCACAGATACGCAGTATTTT
TRBJ1-2 | NA | NA | TRBV27 | CASSLGQGYGYTF | TGTGCCAGCAGTTTAGGGCAGGGTTATGGCTACACCTTC
TRBJ1-6 | NA | NA | TRBV5-1 | CASSFRQLPNSYNSPLHF | TGCGCCAGCAGCTTTCGACAGTTACCTAACTCCTATAATTCACCCCTCCACTTT
TRBJ2-7 | once | TRBD2 | TRBV6-5 | CASRWEGSYEQYF | TGTGCCAGCAGGTGGGAGGGTTCCTACGAGCAGTACTTC
TRBJ2-5 | NA | TRBD1 | TRBV10-3 | CAISESTRQGAETQYF | TGTGCCATCAGTGAGTCGACGAGACAGGGGGCCGAGACCCAGTACTTC
TRBJ1-1 | NA | NA | TRBV7-3 | CASSSGQGPQEAFF | TGTGCCAGCAGCTCGGGCCAGGGGCCCCAAGAAGCTTTCTTT
TRBJ2-7 | NA | NA | TRBV11-1 | CASSSAYEQYF | TGTGCCAGCAGTTCCGCCTACGAGCAGTACTTC
TRBJ1-5 | NA | TRBD1 | TRBV27 | CASSYRGYGQPQHF | TGTGCCAGCAGTTACAGGGGATATGGTCAGCCCCAGCATTTT
TRBJ1-4 | NA | NA | TRBV4-2 | CASSPGGGYEKLFF | TGTGCCAGCAGCCCCGGGGGGGGCTATGAAAAACTGTTTTTT
TRBJ1-1 | NA | NA | TRBV6-5 | CASSYSAGIGTEAFF | TGTGCCAGCAGTTACTCCGCGGGTATTGGGACTGAAGCTTTCTTT
TRBJ1-3 | NA | TRBD1 | TRBV5-1 | CASSFGQGGGNTIYF | TGCGCCAGCAGCTTCGGACAGGGGGGAGGAAACACCATATATTTT
TRBJ1-5 | once | NA | TRBV7-8 | CASTPGIGNQPQHF | TGTGCCAGCACTCCCGGTATAGGCAATCAGCCCCAGCATTTT
TRBJ1-1 | NA | TRBD1 | TRBV2 | CASRDGQGAEEAFF | TGTGCCAGCAGGGACGGACAGGGGGCGGAGGAAGCTTTCTTT
TRBJ1-6 | few | NA | TRBV3-1/TRBV3-2 | CASSQYVGSNSPLHF | TGTGCCAGCAGCCAATATGTAGGGAGTAATTCACCCCTCCACTTT
TRBJ1-1 | NA | TRBD1 | TRBV10-3 | CAIQQGTNEAFF | TGTGCCATCCAACAGGGGACAAATGAAGCTTTCTTT
TRBJ1-1 | NA | NA | TRBV9 | CASSVGWGPVEAFF | TGTGCCAGCAGCGTAGGATGGGGGCCCGTTGAAGCTTTCTTT
TRBJ1-5 | NA | TRBD1 | TRBV18 | CASSAGTGNNQPQHF | TGTGCCAGCTCGGCCGGGACAGGGAACAATCAGCCCCAGCATTTT
TRBJ1-2 | NA | NA | TRBV28 | CASRLPGPLGGGGYTF | TGTGCCAGCAGGCTTCCAGGGCCCCTAGGGGGGGGTGGCTACACCTTC
TRBJ1-5 | NA | NA | TRBV9 | CASSPPRKGGGSNQPQHF | TGTGCCAGCAGCCCCCCTAGGAAGGGAGGCGGTAGCAATCAGCCCCAGCATTTT
TRBJ1-1 | NA | TRBD1 | TRBV27 | CASGYRGAGEAFF | TGTGCCAGCGGCTACAGGGGCGCAGGTGAAGCTTTCTTT
TRBJ2-3 | NA | NA | TRBV9 | CASSASGTPQTDTQYF | TGTGCCAGCAGCGCCTCCGGGACTCCCCAGACAGATACGCAGTATTTT
TRBJ1-4 | NA | NA | TRBV24-1 | CATIPTGVDEKLFF | TGTGCCACCATCCCGACCGGGGTGGATGAAAAACTGTTTTTT
TRBJ1-5 | NA | NA | TRBV6-1 | CASSDREGNQPQHF | TGTGCCAGCAGTGACAGGGAAGGGAATCAGCCCCAGCATTTT
TRBJ1-4 | NA | NA | TRBV6-5 | CASRPTGATNEKLFF | TGTGCCAGCAGACCCACAGGAGCAACTAATGAAAAACTGTTTTTT
TRBJ1-2 | NA | TRBD1 | TRBV19 | CASSMLTGVNYGYTF | TGTGCCAGTAGTATGTTGACAGGGGTTAACTATGGCTACACCTTC
TRBJ2-1 | NA | NA | TRBV7-9 | CASSPTRGADSYNEQFF | TGTGCCAGCAGCCCAACACGGGGGGCCGACTCCTACAATGAGCAGTTCTTC
TRBJ2-1 | NA | NA | TRBV28 | CASSTKSAGGKDEQFF | TGTGCCAGCAGTACAAAATCAGCAGGGGGGAAGGATGAGCAGTTCTTC
TRBJ1-6 | NA | NA | TRBV11-2 | CASSLGGHPITSPLHF | TGTGCCAGCAGCTTAGGAGGACACCCTATCACGTCACCCCTCCACTTT
TRBJ2-7 | NA | NA | TRBV28 | CASSSAWEQYF | TGTGCCAGCAGTTCCGCGTGGGAGCAGTACTTC
TRBJ1-2 | NA | NA | TRBV6-5 | CASGNPDGVYGYTF | TGTGCCAGCGGGAACCCGGACGGGGTCTATGGCTACACCTTC
TRBJ1-5 | NA | TRBD1 | TRBV28 | CASSREGTAGNQPQHF | TGTGCCAGCAGCAGAGAGGGGACAGCAGGCAATCAGCCCCAGCATTTT
TRBJ2-7 | NA | NA | TRBV9 | CASSSTTGTDPYEQYF | TGTGCCAGCAGCTCAACCACCGGGACTGATCCCTACGAGCAGTACTTC